The 5 T cell receptor beta chains listed next were all sequenced from one sample in a study of T cell changes during pregnancy in multiple sclerosis. Produced via immunoSEQ multiplex PCR; TCRdb's table is partial and in-frame only. Of 100,000 to 130,000 clones listed, around 93% are singletons. Sequencing used peripheral blood, obtained in the third trimester of pregnancy. These receptors originate from a female donor in good health, enrolled as a control in a pregnancy study.

CDR3 region: CAWSFAGVVSNQPQHF. CDR3 bases: TGTGCCTGGAGTTTCGCAGGGGTCGTGAGCAATCAGCCCCAGCATTTT. The chain couples TRBV30 to TRBJ1-5; D might be TRBD1 (6 bases). The CDR3 contains 16 residues. Trimming left V 2 bases short and J 1 base short, with 15 bases between. Germline V CDR1 and CDR2: GTSNPN, SVGIG (reference sequence).

The CDR3 loop reads CATLDRGQTAGYTF. CDR3 sequence (DNA): TGTGCCACCCTGGACAGGGGGCAAACGGCTGGCTACACCTTC. The rearrangement links TRBV19 to TRBJ1-2; 11 nucleotides agree with TRBD1. The CDR3 has 14 residues. From germline, CDR1 is LNHDA and CDR2 SQIVND (reference sequence). The ends lost 10 bases at V and 7 bases at J; junction bases unmatched: 11.

The CDR3 loop reads CASSTKVGAGDATNEKLFF. In DNA, the CDR3 is TGCGCCAGCAGTACGAAAGTGGGGGCAGGAGACGCAACTAATGAAAAACTGTTTTTT. The gene calls are TRBV4-3 and TRBJ1-4, with a tentative D call TRBD1 (6 bases). Germline-derived CDR1 and CDR2 are LGHNA and YSLEER. The CDR3 extends over 19 amino acids. Trimming removed 6 bases at V and 0 bases at J, with 23 bases between.

Written as DNA, the CDR3 is TGTGCCTGGAGTGTTGGCGGGGGCGCAGATACGCAGTATTTT. As protein: CAWSVGGGADTQYF. The chain links TRBV30 to TRBJ2-3; perhaps TRBD2 as D (7 bases). The CDR3 covers 14 residues. Deletions cut 0 bases from V and 4 bases from J, with 11 bases between. Per the germline V gene, CDR1 is GTSNPN and CDR2 is SVGIG (reference sequence).

This chain links TRBV5-4 with TRBJ1-2; D is unresolved. The V end was cut by 7 bases, the J end by 6 bases, with 22 bases between. Germline V lookup: CDR1 SGHNT, CDR2 YYREEE (reference sequence). The CDR3 contains 15 residues. CDR3 DNA sequence: TGTGCCAGCCTCCACGGAACTCCCCGAGACAATGGCTACACCTTC. Encoded protein: CASLHGTPRDNGYTF.